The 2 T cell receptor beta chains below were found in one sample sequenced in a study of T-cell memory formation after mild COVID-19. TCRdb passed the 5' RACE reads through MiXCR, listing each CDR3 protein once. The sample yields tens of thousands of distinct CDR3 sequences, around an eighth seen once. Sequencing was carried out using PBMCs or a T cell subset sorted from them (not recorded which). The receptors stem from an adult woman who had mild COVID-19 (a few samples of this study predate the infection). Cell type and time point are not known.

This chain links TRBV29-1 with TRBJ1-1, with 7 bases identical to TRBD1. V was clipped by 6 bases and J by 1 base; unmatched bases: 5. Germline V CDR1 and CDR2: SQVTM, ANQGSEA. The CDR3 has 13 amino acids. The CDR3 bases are TGCAGCGTACAACAGGGGACGAACACTGAAGCTTTCTTT. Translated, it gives CSVQQGTNTEAFF.

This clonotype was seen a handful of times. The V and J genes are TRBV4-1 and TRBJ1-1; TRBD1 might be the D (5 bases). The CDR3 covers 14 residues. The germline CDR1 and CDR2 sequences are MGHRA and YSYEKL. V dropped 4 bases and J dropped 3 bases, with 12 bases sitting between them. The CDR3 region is CASSPGAEYTEAFF. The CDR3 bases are TGCGCCAGCAGCCCCGGGGCAGAGTACACTGAAGCTTTCTTT.